The 27 T cell receptor beta chains below were found in one sample sequenced in a study of OX40 agonist ivuxolimab in advanced cancers. Data came from immunoSEQ multiplex PCR; TCRdb stores just in-frame clones and leaves some out. The profile covers 70,000 to 95,000 clones, with about 83% appearing a single time and 0.76% taken by the ten largest. The specimen was CD4+ or CD8+ T cells sorted from blood, collected in a trial of the OX40 agonist ivuxolimab. The receptors originated from an adult with an advanced solid tumor such as melanoma, head and neck, liver or kidney cancer.

The chain uses TRBV28 and TRBJ1-1, with D uncertain. The CDR3 runs to 15 residues. V was trimmed by 2 bases and J by 8 bases, leaving 18 bases between them. Germline CDR1 MDHEN, CDR2 SYDVKM. The CDR3 DNA reads TGTGCCAGCAGTTTACCTGGGGTTTGGGGAGGAGAAGCTTTCTTT. Translating gives CASSLPGVWGGEAFF.

The chain carries TRBV7-9 and TRBJ1-5; D is unclear. The CDR3 is made up of 15 amino acids. Germline V lookup: CDR1 SEHNR, CDR2 FQNEAQ (reference sequence). V lost 2 bases to trimming and J lost 7 bases, with 15 bases between them. The CDR3 region has the DNA TGTGCCAGCAGCTTAACCTTTCCCGGCGGCCAGCCCCAGCATTTT. Protein product: CASSLTFPGGQPQHF.

The chain employs TRBV30 and TRBJ1-6; D gene unclear. The CDR3 spans 15 residues. Germline-derived CDR1 and CDR2 are GTSNPN and SVGIG (reference sequence). V was shortened by 0 bases and J by 10 bases, with 16 bases between the two germline ends. The CDR3 reads CAWSVHSPVWSPLHF. DNA of the CDR3: TGTGCCTGGAGTGTACATAGCCCCGTCTGGTCACCCCTCCACTTT.

This chain joins TRBV2 and TRBJ1-1; tentative D call: TRBD1 (5 bases). Germline values: CDR1 SNHLY, CDR2 FYNNEI. The CDR3 is made up of 13 amino acids. Trimming took 4 bases from V and 5 from J, leaving 11 bases between them. CDR3 protein: CASSGFEGTEAFF. The CDR3 nucleotides read TGTGCCAGCAGTGGCTTTGAGGGGACTGAAGCTTTCTTT.

J is TRBJ2-5 and V is TRBV5-1; TRBD2 matches 15 bases. The CDR3 is made up of 15 amino acids. Trimming removed 4 bases from V and 4 bases from J; junction bases left unmatched: 2. Germline V gene lookup returns CDR1 SGHRS and CDR2 YFSETQ. The CDR3 coding sequence is TGCGCCAGCAGCCGGGGACTAGCGGGAGGAGAGACCCAGTACTTC. It specifies CASSRGLAGGETQYF. Full variable domain (rest looked up from reference TRBV5-1 and TRBJ2-5): KAGVTQTPRYLIKTRGQQVTLSCSPISGHRSVSWYQQTPGQGLQFLFEYFSETQRNKGNFPGRFSGRQFSNSRSEMNVSTLELGDSALYLCASSRGLAGGETQYFGPGTRLLVL.

This chain connects TRBV19 to TRBJ1-2; D is unresolved. Germline-derived CDR1 and CDR2 are LNHDA and SQIVND (reference sequence). The CDR3 runs 13 residues. Trimming shortened V by 2 bases and J by 5 bases, and 9 bases separated the two germline ends. The CDR3 DNA sequence: TGTGCCAGTAGTATAAGCCAGAAATATGGCTACACCTTC. Amino acids: CASSISQKYGYTF.

The count of this clone is one. This chain uses TRBV7-2 with TRBJ1-1, with a weak D call TRBD1 (5 bases). Germline V lookup: CDR1 SGHTA, CDR2 FQGNSA. Trimming removed 3 bases at V and 0 bases at J, with 11 bases between. The CDR3 runs to 15 residues. The CDR3 sequence: CASSFSTALNTEAFF. Written as DNA, the CDR3 is TGTGCCAGCAGCTTCTCGACAGCTCTGAACACTGAAGCTTTCTTT.

This clone was counted once. The V call is TRBV14, the J call TRBJ2-5, with TRBD1 matching over 10 bases. Germline V gene lookup returns CDR1 SGHDN and CDR2 FVKESK. CDR3 length: 15 residues. The V gene end was trimmed by 2 bases and the J gene end by 5 bases; junction bases not matched to a gene: 5. The CDR3: CASSQRQGARETQYF. In DNA form, the CDR3 reads TGTGCCAGCAGCCAACGACAGGGGGCTAGGGAGACCCAGTACTTC.

The CDR3 region is CASSESRYNYGYTF. The CDR3 DNA follows: TGTGCCAGCAGTGAATCCCGATATAACTATGGCTACACCTTC. The rearrangement uses TRBV2 and TRBJ1-2, with D uncertain. There are 14 residues in the CDR3. Germline CDR1 SNHLY, CDR2 FYNNEI. V dropped 2 bases and J dropped 1 base, with 8 bases sitting between them.

CDR3 in DNA: TGTGCCAGCTGTGCAGGGGAGGGGGAGACCCAGTACTTC. It encodes CASCAGEGETQYF. The chain employs TRBV2 and TRBJ2-5, with D possibly matching TRBD2 (7 bases). Trimming removed 8 bases from V and 5 bases from J, with 15 bases in between. Germline V lookup: CDR1 SNHLY, CDR2 FYNNEI. This CDR3 region has 13 residues.

This clone was picked up one time. The rearrangement links TRBV9 to TRBJ2-7; D is perhaps TRBD2 (7 bases). The ends were cut back, 0 bases at V and 0 bases at J, with 13 bases in the middle. This CDR3 contains 16 residues. Germline assignment: CDR1 SGDLS and CDR2 YYNGEE. The CDR3 DNA sequence: TGTGCCAGCAGCGTAGGCAGGGGCGGGAGCTCCTACGAGCAGTACTTC. This translates into CASSVGRGGSSYEQYF.

CDR3 bases: TGTGCCAGCAGCGTAGGTCCTAGCGGGGGCGGGGAGACCCAGTACTTC. Its protein product is CASSVGPSGGGETQYF. The rearrangement joins TRBV7-6 to TRBJ2-5; 10 bases fit TRBD2. The germline gives CDR1 SGHVS, CDR2 FNYEAQ. Trimming took 5 bases from V and 5 from J; bases not matched to a gene: 11. The CDR3 is 16 amino acids.

The chain is built from TRBV15 and TRBJ2-1; D assignment may be TRBD1 or TRBD2 (5 bases each). The germline V and J ends were trimmed by 0 bases and 10 bases, with 19 bases remaining between them. This CDR3 region has 16 residues. Germline CDR1 LNHNV, CDR2 YYDKDF (reference sequence). In nucleotides, the CDR3 is TGTGCCACCAGCAGAGACCTCGGGACGGTCTCTGTCGAGCAGTTCTTC. It is translated as CATSRDLGTVSVEQFF.

V is TRBV20-1 and J is TRBJ2-7; a possible D gene is TRBD1 (5 bases). Trimming pared 0 bases from V and 7 bases from J, leaving 7 bases between. The CDR3 spans 11 residues. The germline V gene has CDR1 DFQATT and CDR2 SNEGSKA (reference sequence). The CDR3: CSARDQGEQYF. The CDR3 region has the DNA TGCAGTGCTAGAGATCAGGGAGAGCAGTACTTC.

This chain joins TRBV27 and TRBJ2-7, with D unclear. The CDR3 has 14 amino acids. Between the trimmed V and J ends, which lost 6 bases and 2 bases, there was a span of 14 bases. Germline V CDR1 and CDR2: MNHEY, SMNVEV (reference sequence). Written as DNA, the CDR3 is TGTGCCAGCAGCCCCTTGGGCCCCCCCTACGAGCAGTACTTC. The encoded protein is CASSPLGPPYEQYF.

The rearrangement uses TRBV7-2 and TRBJ2-2, with D unresolved. Trimming shortened V by 3 bases and J by 6 bases, and 11 bases separated the two germline ends. CDR1 and CDR2 from the germline V gene are SGHTA and FQGNSA. The CDR3 totals 14 residues. Here the CDR3 DNA reads TGTGCCAGCAGCTTTCATACGACGGCCGGGGAGCTGTTTTTT. This codes for CASSFHTTAGELFF.

The rearrangement links TRBV5-1 to TRBJ2-7, with D perhaps matching TRBD1 (6 bases). With 3 bases removed from V and 4 bases from J, the gap between germline ends came to 14 bases. The CDR3 contains 14 residues. The germline CDR1 and CDR2 sequences are SGHRS and YFSETQ. CDR3 protein: CASSSTGKQYEQYF. The CDR3 region has the DNA TGCGCCAGCAGCTCCACAGGGAAACAATACGAGCAGTACTTC.

The chain carries TRBV5-1 and TRBJ1-1; D may be TRBD1 (6 bases). Germline-derived CDR1 and CDR2 are SGHRS and YFSETQ. Trimming removed 4 bases at V and 1 base at J, with 11 bases between. The length of the CDR3 is 14 residues. The CDR3 spells CASSAGAPNTEAFF. CDR3 bases: TGCGCCAGCAGCGCGGGGGCCCCGAACACTGAAGCTTTCTTT.

The CDR3 coding sequence is TGCGCCAGCAGCTTGGGCGACAGGGGCGATGAGCAGTTCTTC. Translating gives CASSLGDRGDEQFF. The V and J genes are TRBV5-1 and TRBJ2-1, with 8 bases that match TRBD1. CDR3 length: 14 amino acids. V shed 0 bases, J shed 8 bases, and the junction held 4 bases outside the gene matches. CDR1 and CDR2 (germline): SGHRS, YFSETQ.

This chain joins TRBV6-5 and TRBJ1-2; D gene unclear. The CDR3 length is 15 residues. The V gene's germline CDR1 is MNHEY and CDR2 SVGAGI. With 6 bases removed from V and 5 bases from J, the gap between germline ends came to 19 bases. The CDR3, as DNA: TGTGCCAGCAGCTCCCACTCCCAGCGGCTATATGGCTACACCTTC. It specifies CASSSHSQRLYGYTF.

V and J are TRBV2 and TRBJ2-7, with D perhaps matching TRBD2 (6 bases). The V end was cut by 7 bases, the J end by 3 bases, with 13 bases between. The CDR3 is 13 amino acids. The germline CDR1 and CDR2 sequences are SNHLY and FYNNEI. In nucleotides, the CDR3 is TGTGCCAGCACGGGGAGGTCCGTCTACGAGCAGTACTTC. Protein product: CASTGRSVYEQYF.

The J gene is TRBJ1-2, the V gene TRBV6-6; D is unclear. The germline V gene has CDR1 MNHNY and CDR2 SVGAGI (reference sequence). The CDR3 is made up of 14 amino acids. Trimming took off 5 bases at V and 7 bases at J, with 17 bases between the two ends. CDR3 in amino acids: CASSIEGELSGYTF. CDR3 DNA sequence: TGTGCCAGCAGTATAGAGGGTGAACTGTCTGGCTACACCTTC.

The chain uses TRBV28 and TRBJ1-1; D is perhaps TRBD1 (5 bases). Trimming removed 2 bases from V and 2 bases from J, with 12 bases in between. The CDR3 contains 15 residues. Germline values: CDR1 MDHEN, CDR2 SYDVKM. CDR3 protein: CASSLAQALNTEAFF. The CDR3 region has the DNA TGTGCCAGCAGTTTAGCACAGGCCTTAAACACTGAAGCTTTCTTT.

This sequence joins TRBV28 and TRBJ2-7; possibly TRBD1 for D (6 bases). The germline gives CDR1 MDHEN, CDR2 SYDVKM. The CDR3 spans 12 residues. Trimming removed 2 bases at V and 6 bases at J, with 8 bases between. The CDR3 spells CASSLDRTEQYF. The CDR3 bases are TGTGCCAGCAGTTTAGACAGGACCGAGCAGTACTTC. Combining the CDR3 with reference TRBV28 and TRBJ2-7 gives the whole variable domain DVKVTQSSRYLVKRTGEKVFLECVQDMDHENMFWYRQDPGLGLRLIYFSYDVKMKEKGDIPEGYSVSREKKERFSLILESASTNQTSMYLCASSLDRTEQYFGPGTRLTVT.

CDR3 amino acids: CASSLGGASGIRGEQFF. The CDR3 DNA reads as TGTGCCAGCAGCTTAGGAGGGGCTAGCGGGATAAGGGGTGAGCAGTTCTTC. The V gene is TRBV11-3, the J gene TRBJ2-1; the match to TRBD2 covers 9 bases. Germline loops: CDR1 SGHNT, CDR2 YENEEA. J was trimmed by 9 bases and V by 1 base; bases with no gene match: 13. The CDR3 spans 17 residues.

This chain links TRBV27 with TRBJ1-2, with no clear D. Germline CDR1 MNHEY, CDR2 SMNVEV (reference sequence). The CDR3 is 13 residues long. The germline V and J ends were trimmed by 6 bases and 1 base, with 9 bases remaining between them. The CDR3 loop reads CASSRTVNYGYTF. In nucleotides, the CDR3 is TGTGCCAGCAGCCGCACAGTTAACTATGGCTACACCTTC.

This clone was detected a few times. This chain joins TRBV19 and TRBJ2-2; TRBD2 agrees at 10 bases. Trimming removed 7 bases from V and 9 bases from J; junction bases left unmatched: 2. The CDR3 has 12 amino acids. Germline CDR1 LNHDA, CDR2 SQIVND (reference sequence). The CDR3 region is CASKGLARELFF. Here the CDR3 DNA reads TGTGCCAGTAAGGGACTAGCGAGGGAGCTGTTTTTT.